This T cell receptor beta chain originates from a study of T cells in tumors after PD-1 blockade. About the study: Each patient got pembrolizumab 200 mg every 3 weeks or cemiplimab 350 mg every 2 weeks. During anti-PD-1 treatment, some patients continued daily vismodegib 150 mg.

Sequencing used immunoSEQ multiplex PCR; TCRdb keeps in-frame clones, though not all of them. The data hold some 18,000 clones, with approximately 84% observed a single time. Genomic DNA template from tumor biopsies or peripheral blood, about 600 ng to 6,004 ng input. This clone has more than one count but fewer than ten. This TCR came from a human donor with advanced basal cell or squamous cell carcinoma (not recorded which). This sample comprised PBMCs, obtained after anti-PD-1 therapy.

CDR3 region: CASSRNRFGDYEQYF. The CDR3 DNA sequence: TGTGCCAGCAGCAGGAACAGGTTTGGGGACTACGAGCAGTACTTC. The chain is built from TRBV7-9 and TRBJ2-7; D possibly corresponds to TRBD1 (5 bases). The V and J ends lost 5 bases and 3 bases respectively, with 17 bases between them. CDR3 size: 15 residues. Germline V gene sequence: CDR1 SEHNR, CDR2 FQNEAQ (reference sequence).